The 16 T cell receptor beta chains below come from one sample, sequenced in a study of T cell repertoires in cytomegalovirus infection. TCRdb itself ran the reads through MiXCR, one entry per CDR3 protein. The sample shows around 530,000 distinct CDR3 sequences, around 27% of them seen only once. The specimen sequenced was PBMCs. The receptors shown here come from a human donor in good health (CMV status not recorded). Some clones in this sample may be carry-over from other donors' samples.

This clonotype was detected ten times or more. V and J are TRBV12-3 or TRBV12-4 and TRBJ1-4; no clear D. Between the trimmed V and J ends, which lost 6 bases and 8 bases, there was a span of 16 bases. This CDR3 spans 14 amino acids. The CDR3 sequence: CASRMGNYKEKLFF. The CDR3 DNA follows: TGTGCCAGCAGGATGGGAAATTACAAAGAAAAACTGTTTTTT.

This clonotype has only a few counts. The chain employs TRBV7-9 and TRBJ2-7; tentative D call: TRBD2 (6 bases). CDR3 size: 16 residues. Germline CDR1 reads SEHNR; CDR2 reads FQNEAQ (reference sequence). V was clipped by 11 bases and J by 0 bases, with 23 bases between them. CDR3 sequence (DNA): TGTGCCCGTCTCGAAGTACTAGCAGAGTCCTCCTACGAGCAGTACGTC. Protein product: CARLEVLAESSYEQYV.

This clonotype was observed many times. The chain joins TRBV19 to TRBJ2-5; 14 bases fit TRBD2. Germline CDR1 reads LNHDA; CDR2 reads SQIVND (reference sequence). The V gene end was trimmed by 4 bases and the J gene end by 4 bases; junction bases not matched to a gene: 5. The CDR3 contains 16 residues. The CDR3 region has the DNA TGTGCCAGTAGTAGAGGGACTAGCGGGAGTTTAGAGACCCAGTACTTC. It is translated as CASSRGTSGSLETQYF.

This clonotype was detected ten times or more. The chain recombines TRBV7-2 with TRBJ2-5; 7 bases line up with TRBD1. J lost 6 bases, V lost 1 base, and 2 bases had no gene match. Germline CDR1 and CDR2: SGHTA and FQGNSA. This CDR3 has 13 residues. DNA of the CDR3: TGTGCCAGCAGCTTAGTACAGGGGAAGACCCAGTACTTC. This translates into CASSLVQGKTQYF.

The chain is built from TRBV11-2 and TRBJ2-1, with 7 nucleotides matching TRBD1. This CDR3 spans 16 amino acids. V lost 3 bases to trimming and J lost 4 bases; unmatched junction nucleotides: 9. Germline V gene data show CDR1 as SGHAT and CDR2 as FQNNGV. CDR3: CASSLGDRAYYNEQFF. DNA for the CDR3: TGTGCCAGCAGCTTGGGGGACAGAGCTTATTACAATGAGCAGTTCTTC.

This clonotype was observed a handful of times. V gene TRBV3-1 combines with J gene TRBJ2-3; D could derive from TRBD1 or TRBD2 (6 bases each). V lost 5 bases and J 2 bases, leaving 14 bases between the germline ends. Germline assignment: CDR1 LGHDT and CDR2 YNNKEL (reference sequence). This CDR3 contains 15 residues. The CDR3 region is CASSKRGTFTDTQYF. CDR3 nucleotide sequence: TGTGCCAGCAGCAAAAGGGGGACTTTCACAGATACGCAGTATTTT.

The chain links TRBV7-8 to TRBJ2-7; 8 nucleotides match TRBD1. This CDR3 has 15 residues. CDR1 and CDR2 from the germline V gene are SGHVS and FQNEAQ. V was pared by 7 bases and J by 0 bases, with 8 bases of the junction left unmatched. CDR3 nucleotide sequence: TGTGCCAGCACACCCGGGACAGGTAGCTCCTACGAGCAGTACTTC. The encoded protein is CASTPGTGSSYEQYF.

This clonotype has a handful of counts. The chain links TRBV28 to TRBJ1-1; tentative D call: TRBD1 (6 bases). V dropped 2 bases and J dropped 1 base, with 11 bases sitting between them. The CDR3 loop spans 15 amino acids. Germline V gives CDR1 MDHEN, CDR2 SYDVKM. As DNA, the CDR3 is TGTGCCAGCAGTTTAACAGGGCGCTGGAACACTGAAGCTTTCTTT. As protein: CASSLTGRWNTEAFF.

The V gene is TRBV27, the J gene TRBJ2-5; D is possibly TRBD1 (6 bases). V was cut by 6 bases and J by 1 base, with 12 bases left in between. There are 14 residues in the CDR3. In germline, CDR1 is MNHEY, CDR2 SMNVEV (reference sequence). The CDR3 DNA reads TGTGCCAGCAGCCAGGGGTGGGGCCAAGAGACCCAGTACTTC. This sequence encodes CASSQGWGQETQYF.

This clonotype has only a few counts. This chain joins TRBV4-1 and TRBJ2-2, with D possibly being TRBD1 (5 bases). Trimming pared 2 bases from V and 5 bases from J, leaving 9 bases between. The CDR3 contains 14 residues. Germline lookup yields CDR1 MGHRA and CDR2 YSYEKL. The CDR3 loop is CASSQMDTTGELFF. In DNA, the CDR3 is TGCGCCAGCAGCCAAATGGACACGACCGGGGAGCTGTTTTTT.

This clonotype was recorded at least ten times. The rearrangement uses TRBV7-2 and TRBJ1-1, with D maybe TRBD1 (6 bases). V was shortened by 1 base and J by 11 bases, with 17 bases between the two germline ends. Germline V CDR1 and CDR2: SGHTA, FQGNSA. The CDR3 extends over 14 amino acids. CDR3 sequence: CASSLDLWGADAFF. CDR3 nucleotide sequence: TGTGCCAGCAGCTTAGACTTGTGGGGGGCGGATGCTTTCTTT.

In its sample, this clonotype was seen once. The CDR3 loop is CSARDSRGSEQFF. The CDR3 region has the DNA TGCAGTGCTAGAGACTCTCGTGGTAGTGAGCAGTTCTTC. The gene calls are TRBV20-1 and TRBJ2-1; unclear D gene. The CDR3 spans 13 residues. The germline V gene has CDR1 DFQATT and CDR2 SNEGSKA (reference sequence). V was clipped by 0 bases and J by 9 bases, with 12 bases between them.

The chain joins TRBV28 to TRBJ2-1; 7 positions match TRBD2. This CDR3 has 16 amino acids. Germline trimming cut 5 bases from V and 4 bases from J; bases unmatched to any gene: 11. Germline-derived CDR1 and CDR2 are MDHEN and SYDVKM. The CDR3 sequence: CASSPLGAGSYNEQFF. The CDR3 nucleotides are TGTGCCAGCAGTCCCCTCGGAGCGGGGTCGTACAATGAGCAGTTCTTC.

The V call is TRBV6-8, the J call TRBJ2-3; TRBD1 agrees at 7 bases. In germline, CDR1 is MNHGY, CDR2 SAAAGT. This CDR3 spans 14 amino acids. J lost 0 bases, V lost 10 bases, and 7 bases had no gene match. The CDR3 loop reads CATRDSVSTDTQYF. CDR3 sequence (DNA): TGTGCCACCCGGGACAGCGTCAGCACAGATACGCAGTATTTT.

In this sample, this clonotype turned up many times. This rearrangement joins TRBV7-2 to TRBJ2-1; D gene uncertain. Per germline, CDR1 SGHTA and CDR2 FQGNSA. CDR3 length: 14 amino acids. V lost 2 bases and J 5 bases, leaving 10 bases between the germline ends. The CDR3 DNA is TGTGCCAGCAGCTTAAGGCGGATTGACAATGAGCAGTTCTTC. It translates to CASSLRRIDNEQFF.

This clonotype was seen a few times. CDR3 nucleotide sequence: TGTGCCAGCAGTTTAAATGGCGAGGCCCCCACAGATACGCAGTATTTT. Translation gives CASSLNGEAPTDTQYF. The chain links TRBV12-3 or TRBV12-4 to TRBJ2-3; D not resolved. V was shortened by 2 bases and J by 2 bases, with 14 bases between the two germline ends. This CDR3 has 16 residues.